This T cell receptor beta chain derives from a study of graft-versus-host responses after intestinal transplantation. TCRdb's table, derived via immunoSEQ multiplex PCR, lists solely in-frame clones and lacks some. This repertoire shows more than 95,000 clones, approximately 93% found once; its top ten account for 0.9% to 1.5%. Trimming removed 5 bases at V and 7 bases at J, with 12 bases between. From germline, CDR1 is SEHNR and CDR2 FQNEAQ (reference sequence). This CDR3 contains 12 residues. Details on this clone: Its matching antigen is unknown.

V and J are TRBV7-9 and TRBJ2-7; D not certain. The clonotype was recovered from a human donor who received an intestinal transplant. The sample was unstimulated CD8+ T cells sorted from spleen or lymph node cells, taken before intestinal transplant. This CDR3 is CASSSLAGEQYF. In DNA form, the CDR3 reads TGTGCCAGCAGCAGCTTAGCAGGTGAGCAGTACTTC. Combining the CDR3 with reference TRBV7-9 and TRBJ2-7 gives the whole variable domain DTGVSQNPRHKITKRGQNVTFRCDPISEHNRLYWYRQTLGQGPEFLTYFQNEAQLEKSRLLSDRFSAERPKGSFSTLEIQRTEQGDSAMYLCASSSLAGEQYFGPGTRLTVT.